These T cell receptor beta chains were read from a single sample in a study of shared clonotypes between healthy human individuals. Using immunoSEQ multiplex PCR, the repertoire was profiled, and TCRdb retains in-frame clones only, with some absent. Of 600,000 to 750,000 clones detected, just under 75% appear once; the ten largest clones hold approximately 1.8%. The specimen was memory CD4+ T cells sorted from blood. These receptors all stem from a woman aged 25-40 years in good health. Both conserved end residues are part of each CDR3. Each record gives: J gene, V gene, CDR3 protein.

TRBJ2-1	TRBV7-3	CASSPLAGAYNEQFF
TRBJ2-2	TRBV19	CASSPWTSNYVGELFF
TRBJ2-1	TRBV19	CASSIAGTGTSSYNEQFF
TRBJ2-2	TRBV25-1	CASRSPGTGTTGELFF
TRBJ1-4	TRBV6-5	CASSNQGGSYEKLFF
TRBJ2-1	TRBV29-1	CSVGNNEQFF
TRBJ2-5	TRBV10-3	CAISGTSGALQYF
TRBJ1-1	TRBV4-1	CASSQEPPASGTGGWYTEAFF
TRBJ2-5	TRBV20-1	CSAIQETQYF
TRBJ1-1	TRBV10-3	CAISPEFKNTEAFF
TRBJ2-1	TRBV28	CASYRASGSGEQFF
TRBJ2-2	TRBV28	CASSRTGTGGLVTGELFF
TRBJ2-1	TRBV2	CASGRRYNEQFF
TRBJ2-6	TRBV5-1	CASSPGVGGANVLTF
TRBJ1-2	TRBV6-1	CASSQQESYGYTF
TRBJ2-3	TRBV18	CASSPPYGQMVPDTQYF
TRBJ2-2	TRBV10-2	CASSASFSGELFF
TRBJ2-1	TRBV4-2	CASRRLAGNNEQFF
TRBJ1-1	TRBV28	CASTTSGALNTEAFF
TRBJ2-7	TRBV2	CASSATAYEQYF
TRBJ1-2	TRBV2	CASRSSGGYGYTF
TRBJ1-4	TRBV27	CASSLLDKSEKLFF
TRBJ2-1	TRBV30	CAWSHTMVNEQFF
TRBJ1-2	TRBV11-2	CASSLATGHLLGRGYTF
TRBJ1-1	TRBV5-4	CASSLGSGNTEAFF
TRBJ2-1	TRBV21-1	CASSKSGRRQVKDNEQFF
TRBJ2-7	TRBV19	CASSVVSGTYEQYF
TRBJ2-7	TRBV7-9	CASSPRDRWLGQYF
TRBJ2-7	TRBV30	CAWSKTGGSYEQYF
TRBJ2-5	TRBV28	CASSLRDYQVTQYF
TRBJ2-3	TRBV5-4	CASSLERGSTDTQYF
TRBJ2-7	TRBV19	CASSATSGTVSYEQYF
TRBJ2-7	TRBV2	CASSITGYEQYF
TRBJ2-7	TRBV7-9	CASSRRGLAGDREQYF
TRBJ1-1	TRBV6-1	CASSLQTVNTEAFF
TRBJ2-2	TRBV11-2	CASSSLFRAGELFF
TRBJ2-1	TRBV25-1	CASSKQGWDEQFF
TRBJ2-2	TRBV7-3	CASSRSSNTGELFF
TRBJ1-4	TRBV6-1	CASRISTTNEKLFF
TRBJ2-7	TRBV19	CASSMYVGGQGFEQYF
TRBJ1-1	TRBV5-1	CASSSGTGGTEAFF
TRBJ2-7	TRBV5-1	CASRLSRDSSYEQYF
TRBJ1-1	TRBV11-2	CASSPGGGRNTEAFF
TRBJ1-2	TRBV21-1	CASSRGKENRGRGYGYTF
TRBJ2-7	TRBV27	CASSFSAGELPSYEQYF
TRBJ1-4	TRBV21-1	CASTKRGDSPGRSEKLFF